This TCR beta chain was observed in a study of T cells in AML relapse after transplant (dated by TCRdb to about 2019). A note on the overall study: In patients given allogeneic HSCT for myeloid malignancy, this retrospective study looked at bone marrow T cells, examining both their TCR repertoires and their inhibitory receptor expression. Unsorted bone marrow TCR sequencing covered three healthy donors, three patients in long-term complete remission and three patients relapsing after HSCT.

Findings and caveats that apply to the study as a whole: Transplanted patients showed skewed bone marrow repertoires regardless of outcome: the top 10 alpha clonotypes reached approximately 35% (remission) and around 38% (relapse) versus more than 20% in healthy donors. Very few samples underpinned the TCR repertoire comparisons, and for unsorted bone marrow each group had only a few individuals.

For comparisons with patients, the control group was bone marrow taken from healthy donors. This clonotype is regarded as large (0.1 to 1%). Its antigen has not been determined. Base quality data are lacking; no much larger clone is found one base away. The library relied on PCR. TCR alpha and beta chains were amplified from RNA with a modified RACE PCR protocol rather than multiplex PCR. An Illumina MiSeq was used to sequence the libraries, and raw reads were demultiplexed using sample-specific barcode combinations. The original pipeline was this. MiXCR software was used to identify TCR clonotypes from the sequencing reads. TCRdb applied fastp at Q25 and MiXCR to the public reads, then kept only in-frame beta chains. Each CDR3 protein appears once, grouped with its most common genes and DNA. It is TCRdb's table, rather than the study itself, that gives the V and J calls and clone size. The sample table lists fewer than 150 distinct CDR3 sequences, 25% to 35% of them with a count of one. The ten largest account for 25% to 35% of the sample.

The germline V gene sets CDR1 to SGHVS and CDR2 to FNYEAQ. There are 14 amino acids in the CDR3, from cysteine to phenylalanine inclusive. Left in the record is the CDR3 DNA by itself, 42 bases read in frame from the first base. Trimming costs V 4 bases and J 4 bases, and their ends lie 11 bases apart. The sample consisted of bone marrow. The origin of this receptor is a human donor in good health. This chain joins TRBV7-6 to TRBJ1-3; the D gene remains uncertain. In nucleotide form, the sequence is TGTGCCAGCAGCTCGGCAGTAGCGGGAAACACCATATATTTT. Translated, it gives CASSSAVAGNTIYF.